These T cell receptor beta chains were read from a single sample in a study of T cell responses to AZD1222 COVID-19 vaccine. Libraries were prepared by immunoSEQ multiplex PCR; TCRdb keeps only in-frame clonotypes and omits some of them. The repertoire holds 150,000 to 190,000 clones, with around 87% as singletons. The material was peripheral blood, obtained 28 days after the second AZD1222 dose. The receptors stem from an adult who received the AZD1222 COVID-19 vaccine. Both conserved end residues are part of each CDR3. D genes are given only for firm matches. The size entry is marked missing in some rows and otherwise reads once, few, many or a size class.

J	size	V	D	DNA	CDR3
TRBJ1-5	.	TRBV28	TRBD1	TGTGCCAGCAGTCAACAGGGGGTGAGGAATCAGCCCCAGCATTTT	CASSQQGVRNQPQHF
TRBJ1-6	once	TRBV5-6	TRBD1	TGTGCCAGCAGCTTCGGACAGGGAAATTCACCCCTCCACTTT	CASSFGQGNSPLHF
TRBJ2-7	.	TRBV19	.	TGTGCCAGTAGTGCGCAAGGGGAGCAGTACTTC	CASSAQGEQYF
TRBJ1-5	.	TRBV10-3	.	TGTGCCATCAGTGACGGGGCCGGAAGGGGCAACAATCAGCCCCAGCATTTT	CAISDGAGRGNNQPQHF
TRBJ2-2	once	TRBV7-9	.	TGTGCCAGCAGCCCAGGCCCAGGACTCTCCCAAACGAACACCGGGGAGCTGTTTTTT	CASSPGPGLSQTNTGELFF
TRBJ2-1	.	TRBV3-1/TRBV3-2	TRBD2	TGTGCCAGCAGCCAGACTAGCGGGAGGGACAATGAGCAGTTCTTC	CASSQTSGRDNEQFF
TRBJ2-1	.	TRBV29-1	.	TGCAGCGTTTTAAAGGTGAGCTCCTACAATGAGCAGTTCTTC	CSVLKVSSYNEQFF
TRBJ1-5	.	TRBV2	.	TGTGCCAGCACCCAAAGGGGGGGGGAAAGCAATCAGCCCCAGCATTTT	CASTQRGGESNQPQHF
TRBJ2-1	.	TRBV7-8	TRBD1	TGTGCCAGCAGCTTGGGACAGGGGTTCGGTGAGCAGTTCTTC	CASSLGQGFGEQFF
TRBJ1-1	.	TRBV6-1	TRBD1	TGTGCCAGCAGTGGCCGGGACAGGGTTACTCCGACGAACACTGAAGCTTTCTTT	CASSGRDRVTPTNTEAFF
TRBJ1-1	.	TRBV6-5	.	TGTGCCAGCAGCGCGACAGTGAACACTGAAGCTTTCTTT	CASSATVNTEAFF
TRBJ2-1	.	TRBV7-3	TRBD2	TGTGCCAGTAGCGGGAGCATCTACAATGAGCAGTTCTTC	CASSGSIYNEQFF
TRBJ1-2	.	TRBV28	.	TGTGCCAGCAGCCCGGCGGGGGCGAGCTATGGCTACACCTTC	CASSPAGASYGYTF
TRBJ1-6	.	TRBV2	.	TGTGCCAGCAGTGATAATGGGGTGGGCTATAATTCACCCCTCCACTTT	CASSDNGVGYNSPLHF
TRBJ2-7	few	TRBV28	.	TGTGCCAGCAGACCCCCAGGGGCGTCCTACGAGCAGTACTTC	CASRPPGASYEQYF
TRBJ1-3	.	TRBV9	TRBD1	TGTGCCAGCAGCGCTGGGACAGGGAGCTCTGGAAACACCATATATTTT	CASSAGTGSSGNTIYF
TRBJ2-7	.	TRBV4-3	.	TGCGCCAGCAGCCAAGATAAAGCGGCGGGCCAGTACTTC	CASSQDKAAGQYF
TRBJ1-5	.	TRBV2	.	TGTGCCAGCAGTGAAGCGCCGACGGCCCAGCATTTT	CASSEAPTAQHF
TRBJ1-2	.	TRBV19	TRBD1	TGTGCCAGTAGCCGGCGGGCGGGACAGGGGGCCACTAACTATGGCTACACCTTC	CASSRRAGQGATNYGYTF
TRBJ1-1	.	TRBV29-1	TRBD1	TGCAGCGTTGAAACGGACAGGGGCCCTGAAGCTTTCTTT	CSVETDRGPEAFF
TRBJ2-7	.	TRBV2	.	TGTGCCAGCAGTGAAAAGGGACGGGACTCGTCCTACGAGCAGTACTTC	CASSEKGRDSSYEQYF
TRBJ2-7	.	TRBV7-9	.	TGTGCCAGCAGCGACTTGGGGCTCGAAGAGCAGTACTTC	CASSDLGLEEQYF
TRBJ2-1	once	TRBV18	TRBD1	TGTGCCAGCTCACCTGATTTCTGGACAGGAAGAACCTACAATGAGCAGTTCTTC	CASSPDFWTGRTYNEQFF
TRBJ1-5	.	TRBV6-2/TRBV6-3	.	TGTGCCAGCAGTTGGGGGGGCCCAAGCAATCAGCCCCAGCATTTT	CASSWGGPSNQPQHF
TRBJ2-3	.	TRBV12-5	.	TGTGCTAGTGGTACAACAGATACGCAGTATTTT	CASGTTDTQYF
TRBJ2-7	.	TRBV29-1	TRBD1	TGCAGCGTGGTAGCACAGGGGGCGCTTTTTGACGAGCAGTACTTC	CSVVAQGALFDEQYF
TRBJ1-6	.	TRBV19	TRBD1	TGTGCCAGTAGTACCGGGACAGGGTTTCGGAATTCACCCCTCCACTTT	CASSTGTGFRNSPLHF
TRBJ2-3	.	TRBV5-1	TRBD1	TGCGCCAGCAGCTTGGGGGGACAGACTAGCACAGATACGCAGTATTTT	CASSLGGQTSTDTQYF
TRBJ2-5	.	TRBV3-1/TRBV3-2	.	TGTGCCAGCAGCCAAAGCCAGGAGACCCAGTACTTC	CASSQSQETQYF
TRBJ2-7	once	TRBV5-1	TRBD2	TGCGCCAGCAGGTCGGGGACTAGCGGGAGGACCACCTACGAGCAGTACTTC	CASRSGTSGRTTYEQYF
TRBJ2-3	.	TRBV19	.	TGTGCCAGTAGTATTCCTGAGGGTAATTCGCAGTATTTT	CASSIPEGNSQYF
TRBJ2-1	.	TRBV6-7	TRBD2	TGTGCCAGCAGTTACTCCCGAGGGACTAGCGGGAGTTATGAGCAGTTCTTC	CASSYSRGTSGSYEQFF
TRBJ2-2	.	TRBV7-2	.	TGTGCCAGCTCTGGCCGAGGGAACACCGGGGAGCTGTTTTTT	CASSGRGNTGELFF
TRBJ2-3	.	TRBV10-3	.	TGTGCCATCGTAGGGTCCCCCCGCGATACGCAGTATTTT	CAIVGSPRDTQYF
TRBJ2-7	once	TRBV3-1/TRBV3-2	TRBD2	TGTGCCAGCAGCCAAGTTGGGGGAGCGGGGTACGAGCAGTACTTC	CASSQVGGAGYEQYF
TRBJ2-7	.	TRBV5-1	.	TGCGCCAGCAGCTTTGCAGGGACGGGCTCCTACGAGCAGTACTTC	CASSFAGTGSYEQYF
TRBJ2-3	few	TRBV6-5	TRBD2	TGTGCCAGCACCAAACTAGCGGATACGCAGTATTTT	CASTKLADTQYF